The source of this T cell receptor beta chain is a study of T cell changes during pregnancy in multiple sclerosis. Profiled with immunoSEQ multiplex PCR; TCRdb holds only in-frame clones, not every one. This table holds tens of thousands of clones, over 85% found once. This TCR was sampled from a female donor with multiple sclerosis, enrolled in a pregnancy study. The sample was CD4+ T cells from peripheral blood mononuclear cells, taken before pregnancy.

The CDR3 DNA sequence: TGCGCCAGCAGCCAACCGACTAGCGGGAGGGACTACAATGAGCAGTTCTTC. This translates into CASSQPTSGRDYNEQFF. The rearrangement joins TRBV4-1 to TRBJ2-1, with 14 bases fitting TRBD2. V gave up 2 bases and J gave up 3 bases; unmatched junction bases: 3. CDR3 size: 17 residues. The germline V gene has CDR1 MGHRA and CDR2 YSYEKL.